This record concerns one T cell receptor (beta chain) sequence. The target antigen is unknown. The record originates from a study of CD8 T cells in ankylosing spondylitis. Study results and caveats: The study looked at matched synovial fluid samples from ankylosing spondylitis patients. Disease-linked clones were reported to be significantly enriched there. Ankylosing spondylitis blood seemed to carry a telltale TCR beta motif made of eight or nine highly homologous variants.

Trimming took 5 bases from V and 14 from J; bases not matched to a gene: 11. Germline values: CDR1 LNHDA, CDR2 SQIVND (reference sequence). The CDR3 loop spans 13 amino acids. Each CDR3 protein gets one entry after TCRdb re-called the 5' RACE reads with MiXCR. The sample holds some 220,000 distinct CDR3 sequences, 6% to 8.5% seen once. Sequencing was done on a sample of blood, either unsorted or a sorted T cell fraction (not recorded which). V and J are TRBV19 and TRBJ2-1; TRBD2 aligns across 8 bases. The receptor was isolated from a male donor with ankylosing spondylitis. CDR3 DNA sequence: TGTGCCAGTAGTCTAGCGGGCGCCGGGGAGGAGTTCTTC. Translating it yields CASSLAGAGEEFF. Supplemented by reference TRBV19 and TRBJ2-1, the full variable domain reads DGGITQSPKYLFRKEGQNVTLSCEQNLNHDAMYWYRQDPGQGLRLIYYSQIVNDFQKGDIAEGYSVSREKKESFPLTVTSAQKNPTAFYLCASSLAGAGEEFFGPGTRLTVL.